This T cell receptor (beta chain) was found in a study of cytomegalovirus exposure and HLA in healthy donors. The length of the CDR3 is 12 residues. CDR1 is LNHNV and CDR2 is YYDKDF in the germline V gene (reference sequence). The germline V and J ends were trimmed by 0 bases and 8 bases, with 7 bases remaining between them. Sequencing used immunoSEQ multiplex PCR; TCRdb keeps in-frame clones, though not all of them. The sample lists 90,000 to 150,000 clones, about 88% occurring once. The TCR was taken from a young man in good health and CMV-seropositive. The rearrangement uses TRBV15 and TRBJ1-1, with unresolved D. Sequenced input: PBMCs. The CDR3 loop is CATSREEREAFF. CDR3 coding DNA: TGTGCCACCAGCAGAGAGGAGCGCGAAGCTTTCTTT.